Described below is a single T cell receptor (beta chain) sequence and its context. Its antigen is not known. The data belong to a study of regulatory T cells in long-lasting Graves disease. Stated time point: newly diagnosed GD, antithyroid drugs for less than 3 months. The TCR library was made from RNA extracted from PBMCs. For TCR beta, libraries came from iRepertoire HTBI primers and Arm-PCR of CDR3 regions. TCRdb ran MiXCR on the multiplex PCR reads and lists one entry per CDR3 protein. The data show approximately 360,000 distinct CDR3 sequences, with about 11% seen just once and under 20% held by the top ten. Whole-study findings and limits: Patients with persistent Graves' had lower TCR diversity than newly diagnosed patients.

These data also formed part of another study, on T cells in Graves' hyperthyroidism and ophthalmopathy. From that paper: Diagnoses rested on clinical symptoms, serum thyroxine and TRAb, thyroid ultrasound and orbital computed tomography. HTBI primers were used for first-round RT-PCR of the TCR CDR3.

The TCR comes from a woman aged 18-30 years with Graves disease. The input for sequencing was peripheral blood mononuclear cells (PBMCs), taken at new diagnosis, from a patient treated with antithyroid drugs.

The CDR3 sequence is CAWSVLSGYNEQFF. The DNA for the CDR3 is TGTGCCTGGAGTGTACTGTCAGGCTACAATGAGCAGTTCTTC. V is TRBV30 and J is TRBJ2-1; no firm D call. CDR1 and CDR2 (germline): GTSNPN, SVGIG (reference sequence). The V gene lost 0 bases and the J gene lost 3 bases, with 9 bases spanning the gap. This CDR3 has 14 amino acids.